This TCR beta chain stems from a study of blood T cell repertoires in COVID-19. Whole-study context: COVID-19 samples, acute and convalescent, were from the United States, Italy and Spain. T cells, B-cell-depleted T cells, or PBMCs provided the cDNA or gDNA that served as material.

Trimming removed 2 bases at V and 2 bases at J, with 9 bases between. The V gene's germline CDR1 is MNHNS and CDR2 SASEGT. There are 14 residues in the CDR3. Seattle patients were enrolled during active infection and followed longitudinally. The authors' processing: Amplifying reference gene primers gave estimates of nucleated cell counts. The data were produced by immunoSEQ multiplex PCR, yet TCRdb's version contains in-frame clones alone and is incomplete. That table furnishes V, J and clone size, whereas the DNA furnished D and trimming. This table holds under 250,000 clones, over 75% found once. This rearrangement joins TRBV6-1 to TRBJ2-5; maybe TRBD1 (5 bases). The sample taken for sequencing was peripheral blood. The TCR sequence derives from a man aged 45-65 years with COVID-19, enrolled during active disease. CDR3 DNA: TGTGCCAGCAGTGAATTCTCAGGGCAAGAGACCCAGTACTTC. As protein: CASSEFSGQETQYF.